Below are 19 T cell receptor beta chains sequenced from a single sample in a study of blood T cell repertoires in COVID-19. Sequencing was performed with immunoSEQ multiplex PCR; in TCRdb, only in-frame clones are kept and a portion is missing. The table has approximately 440,000 clones, around 90% seen once. The specimen sequenced was PBMCs or T cells enriched from blood (not recorded which). The receptors shown here come from a woman between 18 and 29 years old who had recovered from COVID-19.

The chain couples TRBV5-1 to TRBJ1-2; D gene unclear. The ends were cut back, 0 bases at V and 7 bases at J, with 13 bases in the middle. This CDR3 has 14 amino acids. Germline V CDR1 and CDR2: SGHRS, YFSETQ. The CDR3 spells CASSLAEAASGYTF. The CDR3, as DNA: TGCGCCAGCAGCTTGGCAGAGGCGGCCTCTGGCTACACCTTC.

The chain joins TRBV7-2 to TRBJ2-3; 10 positions match TRBD1. Germline V lookup: CDR1 SGHTA, CDR2 FQGNSA. J gave up 4 bases and V 5 bases, and 9 bases lay outside the gene matches. The CDR3 runs 16 residues. For the CDR3, the DNA is TGTGCCAGCAGCCTGAGGACAGGGGGAAACGCAGATACGCAGTATTTT. It encodes CASSLRTGGNADTQYF.

The CDR3 loop reads CASGRGGTDTQYF. The DNA of the CDR3 is TGCGCCAGTGGGCGGGGGGGCACAGATACGCAGTATTTT. This sequence joins TRBV5-1 and TRBJ2-3; 8 nucleotides match TRBD2. The CDR3 extends over 13 amino acids. Germline assignment: CDR1 SGHRS and CDR2 YFSETQ. V dropped 8 bases and J dropped 1; count of bases not matched to a gene: 3. The entire variable domain, with the rest obtained from reference TRBV5-1 and TRBJ2-3, is as follows: KAGVTQTPRYLIKTRGQQVTLSCSPISGHRSVSWYQQTPGQGLQFLFEYFSETQRNKGNFPGRFSGRQFSNSRSEMNVSTLELGDSALYLCASGRGGTDTQYFGPGTRLTVL.

This clone appeared a few times. V gene TRBV6-2 or TRBV6-3 combines with J gene TRBJ2-1; the match to TRBD1 covers 10 bases. Trimming at V came to 6 bases and at J to 7 bases, leaving 12 bases not matched to a gene. The CDR3 totals 16 residues. Germline CDR1 MNHEY, CDR2 SVGEGT. The CDR3 here is CASSPTLDRGRNEQFF. In DNA, the CDR3 is TGTGCCAGCAGCCCTACTCTAGACAGGGGGCGGAATGAGCAGTTCTTC.

J is TRBJ2-1 and V is TRBV19; D uncertain. CDR1 is LNHDA and CDR2 is SQIVND in the germline V gene (reference sequence). This CDR3 is 17 amino acids long. Trimming removed 3 bases from V and 0 bases from J, with 15 bases in between. CDR3 loop: CASSMLGLRSSYNEQFF. The CDR3 DNA follows: TGTGCCAGTAGTATGTTGGGCCTTAGAAGCTCCTACAATGAGCAGTTCTTC.

The rearrangement links TRBV5-8 to TRBJ1-4, with D perhaps matching TRBD1 (6 bases). The V and J ends lost 1 base and 4 bases respectively, with 11 bases between them. Germline-derived CDR1 and CDR2 are SGHTS and YDEGEE. CDR3 length: 15 residues. The CDR3 sequence is CASSLRGGNNEKLFF. The CDR3 coding sequence is TGTGCCAGCAGCTTGAGGGGGGGGAATAATGAAAAACTGTTTTTT.

This chain uses TRBV6-5 with TRBJ2-5; possible D gene TRBD2, 6 bases. This CDR3 is built from 13 residues. Trimming left V 6 bases short and J 4 bases short, with 12 bases between. The germline gives CDR1 MNHEY, CDR2 SVGAGI. In nucleotides, the CDR3 is TGTGCCAGCAGGGCCCCCGGGAGAGAGACCCAGTACTTC. Its protein product is CASRAPGRETQYF.

Of note for this clone: Relative to the germline gene, one junction end is altered; a read error may explain this. The V call is TRBV6-5, the J call TRBJ1-3; 9 bases agree with TRBD1. The V gene's germline CDR1 is MNHEY and CDR2 SVGAGI. There are 16 residues in the CDR3. CDR3 residues: CASSYLGTGRNPVLNF. The CDR3 bases are TGTGCCAGCAGTTACTTAGGGACAGGGCGCAACCCCGTTCTGAATTTT.

In this sample, this clone turned up once. This sample also contains other DNA sequences that code for the same CDR3. The chain joins TRBV5-1 to TRBJ1-1, with D perhaps TRBD1 (5 bases). CDR3 length: 14 residues. Trimming took off 1 base at V and 1 base at J, with 8 bases between the two ends. CDR1 and CDR2 (germline): SGHRS, YFSETQ. CDR3 region: CASSLTGQNTEAFF. Here the CDR3 DNA reads TGCGCCAGCAGCTTGACAGGTCAGAACACTGAAGCTTTCTTT. The full variable domain, in which reference TRBV5-1 and TRBJ1-1 provide the parts outside the CDR3, is KAGVTQTPRYLIKTRGQQVTLSCSPISGHRSVSWYQQTPGQGLQFLFEYFSETQRNKGNFPGRFSGRQFSNSRSEMNVSTLELGDSALYLCASSLTGQNTEAFFGQGTRLTVV.

The chain recombines TRBV27 with TRBJ2-7; the D gene is possibly TRBD2 (5 bases). CDR1 is MNHEY, CDR2 SMNVEV, per germline (reference sequence). V was clipped by 6 bases and J by 7 bases, with 10 bases between them. The CDR3 length is 11 residues. The CDR3 DNA reads TGTGCCAGCAGCCGGGAAAGGGAGCAGTACTTC. Translation gives CASSREREQYF.

There are a few counts of this clone. The gene calls are TRBV2 and TRBJ1-1; a possible D gene is TRBD1 (5 bases). This CDR3 is 14 amino acids long. Germline CDR1 reads SNHLY; CDR2 reads FYNNEI. The germline V and J ends were trimmed by 5 bases and 6 bases, with 16 bases remaining between them. The CDR3 DNA reads TGTGCCAGCAGTTTCGGGGGAGGTTTGTCTGAAGCTTTCTTT. Translating it yields CASSFGGGLSEAFF. The whole variable domain, filled in from reference TRBV2 and TRBJ1-1, reads EPEVTQTPSHQVTQMGQEVILRCVPISNHLYFYWYRQILGQKVEFLVSFYNNEISEKSEIFDDQFSVERPDGSNFTLKIRSTKLEDSAMYFCASSFGGGLSEAFFGQGTRLTVV.

The genes are TRBV5-1 and TRBJ2-5, with 7 bases matching TRBD1. The V segment lost 2 bases and the J segment 3 bases; nucleotides outside the gene matches: 7. Germline CDR1 and CDR2: SGHRS and YFSETQ. This CDR3 contains 15 residues. CDR3 sequence reads: CASSLGQATKETQYF. DNA for the CDR3: TGCGCCAGCAGCTTAGGACAGGCGACAAAAGAGACCCAGTACTTC.

CDR3 sequence reads: CASSGLADSTDTQYF. The DNA of the CDR3 is TGCGCCAGCAGCGGACTAGCGGATAGCACAGATACGCAGTATTTT. The chain couples TRBV10-1 to TRBJ2-3; TRBD2 aligns across 10 bases. V dropped 6 bases and J dropped 0; count of bases not matched to a gene: 3. There are 15 residues in the CDR3. The V gene's germline CDR1 is WNHNN and CDR2 SYGVQD (reference sequence).

In its sample, this clone was seen once. The chain couples TRBV2 to TRBJ1-4; TRBD1 might be the D (6 bases). The germline CDR1 and CDR2 sequences are SNHLY and FYNNEI. Trimming took off 4 bases at V and 8 bases at J, with 11 bases between the two ends. CDR3 length equals 13 residues. This CDR3 reads CASSGTVREKLFF. CDR3 coding DNA: TGTGCCAGCAGTGGGACAGTGAGGGAAAAACTGTTTTTT.

The rearrangement uses TRBV7-6 and TRBJ2-3, with a tentative D call TRBD2 (5 bases). V was shortened by 1 base and J by 0 bases, with 11 bases between the two germline ends. CDR1 is SGHVS and CDR2 is FNYEAQ in the germline V gene. The CDR3 loop spans 16 amino acids. The CDR3 region is CASSLGGDPSTDTQYF. As DNA, the CDR3 is TGTGCCAGCAGCTTAGGGGGAGACCCCAGCACAGATACGCAGTATTTT.

The rearrangement links TRBV28 to TRBJ1-2; D unclear. This CDR3 is built from 12 residues. V lost 11 bases and J 8 bases, leaving 18 bases between the germline ends. Germline V lookup: CDR1 MDHEN, CDR2 SYDVKM. CDR3 sequence: CAGQTRAEGYTF. The CDR3 nucleotides are TGTGCCGGCCAGACGAGGGCGGAAGGCTACACCTTC.

Remarks on this clone: This sample also contains other DNA sequences that code for the same CDR3. The V call is TRBV14, the J call TRBJ2-7; 8 bases are shared with TRBD1. Germline lookup yields CDR1 SGHDN and CDR2 FVKESK. The V segment lost 1 base and the J segment 0 bases; nucleotides outside the gene matches: 8. The CDR3 extends over 17 amino acids. CDR3 coding DNA: TGTGCCAGCAGCCAAGTATGGGACAGGTTAAGCTCCTACGAGCAGTACTTC. Amino acid sequence: CASSQVWDRLSSYEQYF.

The rearrangement links TRBV11-2 to TRBJ2-7, with a tentative D call TRBD2 (6 bases). The CDR3 is 14 amino acids. Germline V gene data show CDR1 as SGHAT and CDR2 as FQNNGV. V dropped 4 bases and J dropped 1 base, with 11 bases sitting between them. CDR3 region: CASSSGSGSYEQYF. CDR3 coding DNA: TGTGCCAGCAGCTCCGGTAGCGGTTCCTACGAGCAGTACTTC.

The rearrangement links TRBV10-3 to TRBJ2-5, with TRBD2 matching 10 bases. Germline V gene lookup returns CDR1 ENHRY and CDR2 SYGVKD. The CDR3 is 13 amino acids. The ends lost 9 bases at V and 5 bases at J; junction bases unmatched: 6. CDR3: CAMSPTSGETQYF. CDR3 DNA: TGTGCCATGAGTCCGACTAGCGGGGAGACCCAGTACTTC.